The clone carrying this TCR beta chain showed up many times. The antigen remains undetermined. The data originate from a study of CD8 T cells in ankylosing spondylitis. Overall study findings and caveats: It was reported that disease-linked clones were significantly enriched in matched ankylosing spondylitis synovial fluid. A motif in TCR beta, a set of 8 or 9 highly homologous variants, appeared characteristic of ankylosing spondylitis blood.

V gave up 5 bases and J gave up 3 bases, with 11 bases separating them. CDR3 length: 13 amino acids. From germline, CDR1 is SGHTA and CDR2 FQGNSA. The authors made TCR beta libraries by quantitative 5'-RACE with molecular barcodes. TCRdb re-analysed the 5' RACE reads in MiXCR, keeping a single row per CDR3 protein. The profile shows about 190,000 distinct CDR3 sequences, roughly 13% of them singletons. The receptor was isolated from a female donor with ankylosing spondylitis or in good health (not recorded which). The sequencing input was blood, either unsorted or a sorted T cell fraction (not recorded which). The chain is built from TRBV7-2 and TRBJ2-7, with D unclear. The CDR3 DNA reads TGTGCCAGCAGCCCTTCTCTTAACTACGAGCAGTACTTC. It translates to CASSPSLNYEQYF.